These 28 T cell receptor beta chains share one sample of origin, sequenced in a study of response to subunit inactivated influenza vaccine. One entry per CDR3 protein, called by TCRdb with MiXCR from the RT-PCR reads. The table has some 520,000 distinct CDR3 sequences, approximately 17% seen once. The material sequenced was CD4+ T cells sorted from PBMCs, taken 23 months after vaccination. The origin of the receptors is a man aged 50 to 75 who received an inactivated influenza vaccine.

This clonotype was observed a few times. V gene TRBV4-1 combines with J gene TRBJ2-1, with 8 bases identical to TRBD2. This CDR3 spans 17 amino acids. The V gene end was trimmed by 2 bases and the J gene end by 3 bases; junction bases not matched to a gene: 9. Germline V lookup: CDR1 MGHRA, CDR2 YSYEKL. Written as DNA, the CDR3 is TGCGCCAGCAGCCAACTGGCCGTAGCGGGGTTCTACAATGAGCAGTTCTTC. Amino acids: CASSQLAVAGFYNEQFF.

In its sample, this clonotype was seen a few times. This sequence joins TRBV4-1 and TRBJ2-1, with D tentatively TRBD1 or TRBD2 (5 bases each). The CDR3 is 17 amino acids. The germline V and J ends were trimmed by 2 bases and 0 bases, with 14 bases remaining between them. Germline loops: CDR1 MGHRA, CDR2 YSYEKL. Written as DNA, the CDR3 is TGCGCCAGCAGCCAAAGTAAGGGACCTCTCTCCTACAATGAGCAGTTCTTC. Translating gives CASSQSKGPLSYNEQFF.

J is TRBJ1-5 and V is TRBV2, with D perhaps matching TRBD1 (6 bases). With 3 bases removed from V and 4 bases from J, the gap between germline ends came to 10 bases. The CDR3 consists of 14 residues. Per the germline V gene, CDR1 is SNHLY and CDR2 is FYNNEI. CDR3 in amino acids: CASSDRTENQPQHF. The CDR3 DNA follows: TGTGCCAGCAGTGATAGGACAGAGAATCAGCCCCAGCATTTT.

This clonotype turned up a few times. The genes are TRBV3-1 and TRBJ2-5; D might be TRBD2 (6 bases). The V end lost 3 bases, the J end lost 1 base, and 9 bases lay between the germline ends. Germline CDR1 and CDR2: LGHDT and YNNKEL (reference sequence). The CDR3 has 14 residues. This chain's CDR3 is CASSQEGIQETQYF. In DNA form, the CDR3 reads TGTGCCAGCAGCCAGGAGGGGATCCAAGAGACCCAGTACTTC.

This clonotype was found a few times. V and J are TRBV5-1 and TRBJ2-5; a weak D match, TRBD1 (6 bases). V was pared by 2 bases and J by 2 bases, with 7 bases between. CDR1 is SGHRS, CDR2 YFSETQ, per germline. The CDR3 has 13 amino acids. The CDR3: CASSFTGQETQYF. The CDR3 bases are TGCGCCAGCAGCTTCACAGGGCAAGAGACCCAGTACTTC.

The chain recombines TRBV27 with TRBJ2-2; D is ambiguous. V lost 4 bases to trimming and J lost 6 bases, with 18 bases between them. The CDR3 spans 16 residues. CDR1 is MNHEY, CDR2 SMNVEV, per germline (reference sequence). The CDR3: CASSYGIGVYPGELFF. The CDR3 nucleotides are TGTGCCAGCAGTTATGGTATTGGGGTTTATCCCGGGGAGCTGTTTTTT.

This clonotype was counted a few times. V is TRBV28 and J is TRBJ2-7, with D maybe TRBD2 (5 bases). The CDR3 has 17 residues. The germline V and J ends were trimmed by 5 bases and 4 bases, with 24 bases remaining between them. Germline V gene lookup returns CDR1 MDHEN and CDR2 SYDVKM. The CDR3 protein is CASSPYEVGRGPYEQYF. CDR3 DNA sequence: TGTGCCAGCAGTCCGTACGAGGTGGGCAGAGGGCCTTACGAGCAGTACTTC. The whole variable domain, filled in from reference TRBV28 and TRBJ2-7, reads DVKVTQSSRYLVKRTGEKVFLECVQDMDHENMFWYRQDPGLGLRLIYFSYDVKMKEKGDIPEGYSVSREKKERFSLILESASTNQTSMYLCASSPYEVGRGPYEQYFGPGTRLTVT.

The CDR3 nucleotides are TGTGCCAGCAGCCTAGACAACAATGAGCAGTTCTTC. Translation: CASSLDNNEQFF. The gene calls are TRBV7-9 and TRBJ2-1, with D unresolved. Per the germline V gene, CDR1 is SEHNR and CDR2 is FQNEAQ (reference sequence). This CDR3 has 12 residues. Deletions cut 5 bases from V and 5 bases from J, with 7 bases between.

This clonotype was seen a handful of times. The chain carries TRBV12-3 or TRBV12-4 and TRBJ2-5, with 7 bases fitting TRBD2. This CDR3 has 17 residues. J was trimmed by 1 base and V by 3 bases; bases with no gene match: 11. CDR3 in amino acids: CASSLTPREAVQETQYF. CDR3 DNA: TGTGCCAGCAGTTTGACTCCTCGGGAGGCGGTCCAAGAGACCCAGTACTTC.

The chain joins TRBV15 to TRBJ1-5; TRBD1 matches 7 bases. The CDR3 is 15 amino acids. Germline loops: CDR1 LNHNV, CDR2 YYDKDF (reference sequence). After removal of 4 bases from V and 8 bases from J, the junction contained 11 bases not matched to a gene. The CDR3 spells CATSTHRGVLEPQHF. CDR3 coding DNA: TGTGCCACCAGCACCCACAGGGGTGTGTTGGAGCCCCAGCATTTT.

This sequence joins TRBV27 and TRBJ2-1; 14 bases map to TRBD2. The germline gives CDR1 MNHEY, CDR2 SMNVEV (reference sequence). Germline trimming cut 7 bases from V and 7 bases from J; bases unmatched to any gene: 9. The CDR3 length is 16 residues. The CDR3: CASTSPGLAGVNEQFF. The CDR3 DNA is TGTGCCAGCACCAGCCCGGGACTAGCGGGAGTAAATGAGCAGTTCTTC.

The V and J genes are TRBV10-3 and TRBJ2-7; D unclear. V was trimmed by 6 bases and J by 5 bases, leaving 14 bases between them. The CDR3 extends over 13 amino acids. Germline V gives CDR1 ENHRY, CDR2 SYGVKD. In DNA, the CDR3 is TGTGCCATCAGCCAGGACCCTGGGAACGAGCAGTACTTC. Translation gives CAISQDPGNEQYF.

This clonotype was counted only a few times. The CDR3 coding sequence is TGTGCCACCGCTAGCGGGGGGGGGGCAGATACGCAGTATTTT. Translating gives CATASGGGADTQYF. The chain combines TRBV12-3 or TRBV12-4 with TRBJ2-3; TRBD2 matches at 12 bases. CDR3 length: 14 amino acids. V lost 10 bases, J lost 4 bases, and 6 bases stayed unmatched.

This clonotype was counted between two and nine times. V gene TRBV6-1 combines with J gene TRBJ2-6, with 7 nucleotides matching TRBD1. The V and J ends lost 8 bases and 4 bases, in that order; junction bases with no gene match: 2. The V gene's germline CDR1 is MNHNS and CDR2 SASEGT. The CDR3 covers 13 residues. The CDR3, as DNA: TGTGCCAGCGACAGGGTAGGGGCCAACGTCCTGACTTTC. This translates into CASDRVGANVLTF.

This rearrangement joins TRBV6-1 to TRBJ1-4, with D perhaps matching TRBD1 (6 bases). Trimming stripped 5 bases from V and 0 bases from J, with 10 bases between. The CDR3 has 15 residues. Germline CDR1 reads MNHNS; CDR2 reads SASEGT. The CDR3 DNA reads as TGTGCCAGCAGTCGACGACAGGCAACTAATGAAAAACTGTTTTTT. Protein product: CASSRRQATNEKLFF.

The table lists this clonotype with a few counts. The chain has TRBV6-2 or TRBV6-3 and TRBJ2-6; D remains ambiguous. Between the trimmed V and J ends, which lost 6 bases and 0 bases, there was a span of 9 bases. Germline V lookup: CDR1 MNHEY, CDR2 SVGEGT. This CDR3 comprises 15 residues. The CDR3 nucleotides read TGTGCCAGCAGATCAGGTGTCTCTGGGGCCAACGTCCTGACTTTC. This sequence encodes CASRSGVSGANVLTF.

This chain links TRBV10-3 with TRBJ2-2; tentative D call: TRBD2 (5 bases). CDR3 length: 14 amino acids. The V gene's germline CDR1 is ENHRY and CDR2 SYGVKD. V lost 5 bases to trimming and J lost 0 bases, with 7 bases between them. This CDR3 is CAISTSSNTGELFF. Here the CDR3 DNA reads TGTGCCATCAGTACTAGTTCGAACACCGGGGAGCTGTTTTTT.

This clonotype was found a few times. The chain couples TRBV20-1 to TRBJ2-1; TRBD2 matches at 12 bases. Germline V CDR1 and CDR2: DFQATT, SNEGSKA (reference sequence). The ends lost 2 bases at V and 1 base at J; junction bases unmatched: 3. The CDR3 covers 16 residues. In DNA, the CDR3 is TGCAGTGCTAGATCAACTAGCGGGAGGTCCTACAATGAGCAGTTCTTC. It encodes CSARSTSGRSYNEQFF.

This chain joins TRBV6-4 and TRBJ2-1; 8 bases map to TRBD2. CDR3 size: 14 residues. The ends lost 4 bases at V and 5 bases at J; junction bases unmatched: 4. The V gene's germline CDR1 is MRHNA and CDR2 SNTAGT. In nucleotides, the CDR3 is TGTGCCAGCAGTGTCCGTAGCGGGAACAATGAGCAGTTCTTC. As protein: CASSVRSGNNEQFF.

This clonotype was seen only a few times. The chain recombines TRBV29-1 with TRBJ1-5; 7 positions agree with TRBD1. V lost 5 bases and J lost 1; bases outside the gene matches: 2. The CDR3 is 13 amino acids. Germline-derived CDR1 and CDR2 are SQVTM and ANQGSEA. CDR3 residues: CSVLQGSNQPQHF. The CDR3 DNA follows: TGCAGCGTTTTACAGGGGAGCAATCAGCCCCAGCATTTT.

V usage is TRBV5-1 and J usage is TRBJ2-3; 10 bases are shared with TRBD1. This CDR3 has 15 residues. V was clipped by 0 bases and J by 4 bases; unmatched bases: 2. Germline V gives CDR1 SGHRS, CDR2 YFSETQ. The CDR3, as DNA: TGCGCCAGCAGCTTGGATGGACAGGGGGCAGATACGCAGTATTTT. Amino acid sequence: CASSLDGQGADTQYF.

This clonotype appeared many times. The J gene is TRBJ2-2, the V gene TRBV10-3; D gene unclear. CDR3 length: 14 amino acids. The V end lost 3 bases, the J end lost 7 bases, and 12 bases lay between the germline ends. Per germline, CDR1 ENHRY and CDR2 SYGVKD. CDR3 sequence: CAISEKGRGGELFF. The DNA for the CDR3 is TGTGCCATCAGTGAAAAGGGCCGCGGCGGGGAGCTGTTTTTT.

The chain uses TRBV4-3 and TRBJ2-1, with 8 bases fitting TRBD1. Germline trimming cut 3 bases from V and 6 bases from J; bases unmatched to any gene: 10. The CDR3 consists of 16 residues. Germline CDR1 reads LGHNA; CDR2 reads YSLEER. CDR3 amino acids: CASSQAWTGLGNEQFF. The CDR3 bases are TGCGCCAGCAGCCAGGCCTGGACAGGGCTCGGCAATGAGCAGTTCTTC.

This clonotype has more than one count but fewer than ten. J is TRBJ2-3 and V is TRBV18; D unresolved. Germline V gene lookup returns CDR1 KGHSH and CDR2 LQKENI. The CDR3 is 17 amino acids. Trimming took off 2 bases at V and 0 bases at J, with 15 bases between the two ends. CDR3 loop: CASSPLPRADSTDTQYF. CDR3 nucleotides: TGTGCCAGCTCACCATTGCCTCGTGCGGATAGCACAGATACGCAGTATTTT.

The rearrangement uses TRBV5-1 and TRBJ2-3, with D tentatively TRBD1 (6 bases). The CDR3 is made up of 15 amino acids. The germline V and J ends were trimmed by 6 bases and 1 base, with 15 bases remaining between them. Germline V gene sequence: CDR1 SGHRS, CDR2 YFSETQ. CDR3 protein: CASTPTGSGTDTQYF. CDR3 DNA sequence: TGCGCCAGCACCCCCACAGGGAGCGGCACAGATACGCAGTATTTT.

Only a few counts were recorded for this clonotype. The genes are TRBV29-1 and TRBJ2-7, with D perhaps matching TRBD1 (6 bases). Germline values: CDR1 SQVTM, CDR2 ANQGSEA. V lost 4 bases and J 7 bases, leaving 17 bases between the germline ends. The CDR3 loop spans 13 amino acids. The CDR3 spells CSVASSIRGEQYF. Written as DNA, the CDR3 is TGCAGCGTTGCCTCTAGCATAAGGGGGGAGCAGTACTTC.

The table lists this clonotype with many counts. This rearrangement joins TRBV12-3 or TRBV12-4 to TRBJ2-7; D remains ambiguous. The CDR3 length is 12 residues. V lost 3 bases, J lost 2 bases, and 5 bases lay in between. The CDR3 region has the DNA TGTGCCAGCAGTTTCTCCACCTACGAGCAGTACTTC. Encoded protein: CASSFSTYEQYF.

This clonotype has more than one count but fewer than ten. The chain is built from TRBV4-3 and TRBJ1-5; D unclear. CDR1 and CDR2 from the germline V gene are LGHNA and YSLEER. The CDR3 covers 13 residues. V dropped 0 bases and J dropped 9 bases, with 9 bases sitting between them. CDR3: CASSQDLESPQHF. CDR3 in DNA: TGCGCCAGCAGCCAAGACCTAGAGTCGCCCCAGCATTTT.